This is a list of T cell receptor beta chains from one sample in a study of CD8+CD57+ T cells in acquired aplastic anemia. TCRdb used MiXCR to reprocess the reads, holding one entry per CDR3 protein. Of approximately 95,000 distinct CDR3 sequences listed, about 66% were seen once; the top ten hold roughly two thirds. The specimen sequenced was sorted CD4+, CD8+, or CD8+CD57+ T cells (not recorded which) from PBMCs. The receptors come from a human donor with aplastic anemia. Both conserved end residues are part of each CDR3. The D gene is left open where the match is weak. The listing skips clone size in some rows; elsewhere it reads once, few, many or a size class.

J gene: TRBJ2-5; D gene: TRBD1; V gene: TRBV7-8; clone size: -; CDR3 protein: CASSEYRGPQYF; CDR3 DNA: TGTGCCAGCAGTGAATACAGGGGGCCCCAGTACTTC
J gene: TRBJ2-2; D gene: -; V gene: TRBV10-2; clone size: -; CDR3 protein: CASRPEARTGELFF; CDR3 DNA: TGCGCCAGCAGACCGGAGGCTCGCACCGGGGAGCTGTTTTTT
J gene: TRBJ2-7; D gene: -; V gene: TRBV5-4; clone size: -; CDR3 protein: CASSAARNGSYEQYF; CDR3 DNA: TGTGCCAGCAGCGCGGCCAGGAACGGCTCCTACGAGCAGTACTTC
J gene: TRBJ1-2; D gene: TRBD1; V gene: TRBV15; clone size: few; CDR3 protein: CATSRDAGTGRYGYTF; CDR3 DNA: TGTGCCACCAGCAGAGATGCCGGGACAGGACGTTATGGCTACACCTTC
J gene: TRBJ2-3; D gene: TRBD2; V gene: TRBV19; clone size: once; CDR3 protein: CASTATSGVVGDTQYF; CDR3 DNA: TGTGCCAGTACCGCGACTAGCGGGGTAGTCGGAGATACGCAGTATTTT
J gene: TRBJ2-7; D gene: -; V gene: TRBV20-1; clone size: -; CDR3 protein: CSLSGTSYEQYF; CDR3 DNA: TGCAGTCTGAGCGGTACCTCCTACGAGCAGTACTTC
J gene: TRBJ2-2; D gene: -; V gene: TRBV29-1; clone size: few; CDR3 protein: CSGTGTNTGELFF; CDR3 DNA: TGCAGCGGCACAGGGACGAACACCGGGGAGCTGTTTTTT
J gene: TRBJ2-5; D gene: -; V gene: TRBV24-1; clone size: few; CDR3 protein: CATSDFGAGAQETQYF; CDR3 DNA: TGTGCCACCAGTGATTTCGGAGCGGGCGCCCAAGAGACCCAGTACTTC
J gene: TRBJ2-7; D gene: -; V gene: TRBV5-5; clone size: -; CDR3 protein: CASSLVGRSSYEQYF; CDR3 DNA: TGTGCCAGCAGCTTGGTCGGCAGGAGCTCCTACGAGCAGTACTTC
J gene: TRBJ1-2; D gene: -; V gene: TRBV29-1; clone size: -; CDR3 protein: CSVADWNYGYTF; CDR3 DNA: TGCAGCGTCGCGGACTGGAACTATGGCTACACCTTC
J gene: TRBJ2-7; D gene: -; V gene: TRBV7-2; clone size: -; CDR3 protein: CASSWNFQGNYEQYF; CDR3 DNA: TGTGCCAGCAGCTGGAATTTCCAGGGTAACTACGAGCAGTACTTC
J gene: TRBJ2-7; D gene: -; V gene: TRBV7-3; clone size: -; CDR3 protein: CASSEAEEQYF; CDR3 DNA: TGTGCCAGCAGTGAAGCGGAGGAGCAGTACTTC
J gene: TRBJ2-7; D gene: -; V gene: TRBV4-1; clone size: many; CDR3 protein: CASSQITGEGYEQYF; CDR3 DNA: TGCGCCAGCAGCCAAATTACAGGGGAGGGCTACGAGCAGTACTTC
J gene: TRBJ2-2; D gene: -; V gene: TRBV7-9; clone size: -; CDR3 protein: CATLGLYDTGELFF; CDR3 DNA: TGTGCCACCCTGGGACTTTACGACACCGGGGAGCTGTTTTTT
J gene: TRBJ1-1; D gene: TRBD1; V gene: TRBV24-1; clone size: -; CDR3 protein: CATSEMGQYSFF; CDR3 DNA: TGTGCCACCAGTGAGATGGGACAGTACAGTTTCTTT
J gene: TRBJ2-5; D gene: TRBD1; V gene: TRBV11-2; clone size: -; CDR3 protein: CASSLEGTGGETQYF; CDR3 DNA: TGTGCCAGCAGCTTAGAGGGGACAGGAGGGGAGACCCAGTACTTC
J gene: TRBJ2-3; D gene: TRBD2; V gene: TRBV5-1; clone size: -; CDR3 protein: CASTRAGGGTDTQYF; CDR3 DNA: TGCGCCAGCACCCGGGCGGGAGGGGGCACAGATACGCAGTATTTT
J gene: TRBJ2-6; D gene: -; V gene: TRBV9; clone size: -; CDR3 protein: CASSTNSGANVLTF; CDR3 DNA: TGTGCCAGCAGCACAAACTCTGGGGCCAACGTCCTGACTTTC
J gene: TRBJ2-5; D gene: -; V gene: TRBV25-1; clone size: -; CDR3 protein: CASSEYTADQETQYF; CDR3 DNA: TGTGCCAGCAGTGAATATACGGCAGACCAAGAGACCCAGTACTTC
J gene: TRBJ2-7; D gene: -; V gene: TRBV20-1; clone size: few; CDR3 protein: CSASGATYEQYF; CDR3 DNA: TGCAGTGCTTCAGGGGCCACCTACGAGCAGTACTTC
J gene: TRBJ2-3; D gene: -; V gene: TRBV4-2; clone size: once; CDR3 protein: CATALGDGGRGTDTQYF; CDR3 DNA: TGTGCCACTGCCCTGGGGGATGGGGGCCGCGGGACAGATACGCAGTATTTT
J gene: TRBJ2-7; D gene: TRBD2; V gene: TRBV20-1; clone size: -; CDR3 protein: CSAGLAIVDEQYF; CDR3 DNA: TGCAGCGCGGGACTAGCGATAGTCGACGAGCAGTACTTC
J gene: TRBJ1-1; D gene: -; V gene: TRBV19; clone size: -; CDR3 protein: CASSLGRRTEAFF; CDR3 DNA: TGTGCCAGTAGTCTGGGTCGGCGGACTGAAGCTTTCTTT
J gene: TRBJ2-3; D gene: -; V gene: TRBV7-9; clone size: -; CDR3 protein: CASSRWTTDTQYF; CDR3 DNA: TGTGCCAGCAGCAGATGGACCACAGATACGCAGTATTTT
J gene: TRBJ2-7; D gene: -; V gene: TRBV7-2; clone size: once; CDR3 protein: CASSLTGSLFEQYF; CDR3 DNA: TGTGCCAGCAGCTTAACGGGATCCCTGTTCGAGCAGTACTTC
J gene: TRBJ2-3; D gene: -; V gene: TRBV2; clone size: -; CDR3 protein: CASRGRVSTDTQYF; CDR3 DNA: TGTGCCAGTAGGGGACGGGTTAGCACAGATACGCAGTATTTT
J gene: TRBJ2-7; D gene: TRBD1; V gene: TRBV12-3/TRBV12-4; clone size: -; CDR3 protein: CASRGQGAYEQYF; CDR3 DNA: TGTGCCAGCAGAGGACAGGGGGCCTACGAGCAGTACTTC
J gene: TRBJ1-4; D gene: -; V gene: TRBV7-8; clone size: once; CDR3 protein: CASSLSNEKLFF; CDR3 DNA: TGTGCCAGCAGCTTATCGAATGAAAAACTGTTTTTT
J gene: TRBJ1-4; D gene: -; V gene: TRBV2; clone size: -; CDR3 protein: CASPTSNEKLFF; CDR3 DNA: TGTGCCAGCCCCACTAGTAATGAAAAACTGTTTTTT
J gene: TRBJ1-1; D gene: -; V gene: TRBV20-1; clone size: once; CDR3 protein: CSASPRLTEAFF; CDR3 DNA: TGCAGTGCTAGTCCCAGGCTCACTGAAGCTTTCTTT
J gene: TRBJ1-1; D gene: -; V gene: TRBV9; clone size: -; CDR3 protein: CASSVANTEAFF; CDR3 DNA: TGTGCCAGCAGCGTAGCGAACACTGAAGCTTTCTTT
J gene: TRBJ1-5; D gene: -; V gene: TRBV20-1; clone size: once; CDR3 protein: CSARDSAAAGANNQPQHF; CDR3 DNA: TGCAGTGCTAGAGATTCTGCCGCGGCAGGGGCGAACAATCAGCCCCAGCATTTT
J gene: TRBJ1-3; D gene: -; V gene: TRBV7-8; clone size: -; CDR3 protein: CASSIHSGNTIYF; CDR3 DNA: TGTGCCAGCAGCATACACTCTGGAAACACCATATATTTT